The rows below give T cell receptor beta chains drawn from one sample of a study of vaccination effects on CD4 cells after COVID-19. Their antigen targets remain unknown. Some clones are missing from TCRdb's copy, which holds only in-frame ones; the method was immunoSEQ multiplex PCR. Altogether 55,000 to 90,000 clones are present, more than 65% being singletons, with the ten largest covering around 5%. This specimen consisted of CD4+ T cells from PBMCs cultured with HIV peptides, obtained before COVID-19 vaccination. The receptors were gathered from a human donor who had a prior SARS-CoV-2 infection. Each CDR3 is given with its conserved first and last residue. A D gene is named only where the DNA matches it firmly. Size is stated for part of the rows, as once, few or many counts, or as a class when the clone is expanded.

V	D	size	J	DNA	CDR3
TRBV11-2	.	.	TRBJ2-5	TGTGCCAGCAGCTTAGCCGGGGCCACCCAGTACTTC	CASSLAGATQYF
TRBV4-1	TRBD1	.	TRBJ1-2	TGCGCCAGCAGCCGGCTACAGGGGGATAAGAGGTTTCACACCTTC	CASSRLQGDKRFHTF
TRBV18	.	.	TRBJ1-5	TGTGCCAGCTCACCACGGGGGGCAGAGAATCAGCCCCAGCATTTT	CASSPRGAENQPQHF
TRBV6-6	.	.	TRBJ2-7	TGTGCCAGCAGTTACCGGGACGGGGACTACGAGCAGTACTTC	CASSYRDGDYEQYF
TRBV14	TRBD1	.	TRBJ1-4	TGTGCCAGCAGCGCCCAGGGGGCAACTAATGAAAAACTGTTTTTT	CASSAQGATNEKLFF
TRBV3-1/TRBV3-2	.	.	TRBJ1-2	TGTGCCAGCACACCACATGGGCAGGGCGACGGCTACACCTTC	CASTPHGQGDGYTF
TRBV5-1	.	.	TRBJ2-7	TGCGCCAGCAGCTTGGCGCAACCAGGGAGTGGGGACGAGCAGTACTTC	CASSLAQPGSGDEQYF
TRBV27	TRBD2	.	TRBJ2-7	TGTGCCAGCAGTTTGAGCGGGAGTGGGAGGCGGGAGCAGTACTTC	CASSLSGSGRREQYF
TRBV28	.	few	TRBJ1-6	TGTGCCAGCAGTTTATACTTTGGTGCAGGTTCGGCCGATGGTCAGTCACCCCTCCACTTT	CASSLYFGAGSADGQSPLHF
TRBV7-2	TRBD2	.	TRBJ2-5	TGTGCCAGCAGCTTATATGGCCGCGGGGGCCAAGAGACCCAGTACTTC	CASSLYGRGGQETQYF
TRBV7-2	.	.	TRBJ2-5	TGTGCCAGCAGCTGGAGATACCAAGAGACCCAGTACTTC	CASSWRYQETQYF
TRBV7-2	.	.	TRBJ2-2	TGTGCCAGCAGCGCCCCCTTGACCACCGGGGAGCTGTTTTTT	CASSAPLTTGELFF
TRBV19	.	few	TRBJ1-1	TGTGCCAGTAGCCCCCGCCCCCGGGGAATGAACACTGAAGCTTTCTTT	CASSPRPRGMNTEAFF
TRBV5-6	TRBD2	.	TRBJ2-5	TGTGCCAGCAGCTTGGGATTTGGGGCGGGGGGGATGAAGACCCAGTACTTC	CASSLGFGAGGMKTQYF
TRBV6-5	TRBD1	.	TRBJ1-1	TGTGCCAGCAGTAGACAGGGGAAGAACACTGAAGCTTTCTTT	CASSRQGKNTEAFF
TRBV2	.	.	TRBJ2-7	TGTGCCAGCAGAGGGGACAACTCCTACGAGCAGTACTTC	CASRGDNSYEQYF
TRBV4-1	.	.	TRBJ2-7	TGCGCCAGCAGCCCCCCTCCGGGCACCTACGAGCAGTACTTC	CASSPPPGTYEQYF
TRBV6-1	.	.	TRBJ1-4	TGTGCCAGCAGTGAATTTGGGGCAACTAATGAAAAACTGTTTTTT	CASSEFGATNEKLFF
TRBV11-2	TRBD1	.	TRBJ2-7	TGTGCCAGCAGCTTATTGGTTTGGGACAGTTCGGGTTACGAGCAGTACTTC	CASSLLVWDSSGYEQYF
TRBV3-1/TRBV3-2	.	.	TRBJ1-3	TGTGCCAGCAGCCAAGCCTGGGCGGGAAACACCATATATTTT	CASSQAWAGNTIYF
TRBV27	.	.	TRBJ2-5	TGTGCCAGCAGATCGGGGAGAGAGACCCAGTACTTC	CASRSGRETQYF
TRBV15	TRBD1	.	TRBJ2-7	TGTGCCACCAGCAGATGGGACAGCCCCTACGAGCAGTACTTC	CATSRWDSPYEQYF
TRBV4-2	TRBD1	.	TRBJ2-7	TGTGCCAGCAGCCAAGGGACAGGGGTTAGCGAGCAGTACTTC	CASSQGTGVSEQYF
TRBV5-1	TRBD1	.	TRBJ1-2	TGCGCCAGCAGCCTTGGACAGGGGGCTGGGTATGGCTACACCTTC	CASSLGQGAGYGYTF
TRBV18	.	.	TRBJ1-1	TGTGCCAGCTCCCGAGACAGGACCGAAGCTTTCTTT	CASSRDRTEAFF
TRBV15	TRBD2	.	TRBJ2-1	TGTGCCACCAGCACCGGACTAGCGGGAGTATCCTACAATGAGCAGTTCTTC	CATSTGLAGVSYNEQFF
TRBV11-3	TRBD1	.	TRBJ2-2	TGTGCCAGCAGCTTAAACCCATCATACAGGGGTACCGGGGAGCTGTTTTTT	CASSLNPSYRGTGELFF
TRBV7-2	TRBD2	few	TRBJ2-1	TGTGCCAGCAGCGGGGTAACTAGCGGGAGGCCAAACAATGAGCAGTTCTTC	CASSGVTSGRPNNEQFF
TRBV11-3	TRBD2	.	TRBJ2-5	TGTGCCAGCAGCTTCTACCGGGAGGGGACCCAGTACTTC	CASSFYREGTQYF
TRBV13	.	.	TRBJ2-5	TGTGCCAGCAGCCACAAAGAGACCCAGTACTTC	CASSHKETQYF
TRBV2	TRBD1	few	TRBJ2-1	TGTGCCAGCAGGGGTGGGACAGGGATCCATGAGCAGTTCTTC	CASRGGTGIHEQFF
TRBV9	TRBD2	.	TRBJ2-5	TGTGCCAGCAGCGTGGGTTCTGTGATAGCGGGTTTAGAGACCCAGTACTTC	CASSVGSVIAGLETQYF